The 32 T cell receptor beta chains presented below share a single source sample, sequenced in a study of shared clonotypes between healthy human individuals. The naive CD8 subset, CD45RO-negative cells positively selected for CCR7, excluded terminally differentiated effector memory CD45RA+ cells. Generated by immunoSEQ multiplex PCR, the TCRdb table keeps only in-frame clones and is missing some. The sample shows about 550,000 clones, 95% to 96% of them seen only once. The sequencing sample was made of naive CD8+ T cells sorted from blood. The receptors were sampled from a woman aged 25 to 45 in good health.

A remark on this clone: The same CDR3 can be traced to other DNA sequences in this sample. J is TRBJ2-2 and V is TRBV28; possibly TRBD2 for D (5 bases). There are 14 residues in the CDR3. Trimming took 5 bases from V and 5 from J, leaving 12 bases between them. Germline CDR1 reads MDHEN; CDR2 reads SYDVKM. The CDR3 is CASSQPGGTGELFF. CDR3 coding DNA: TGTGCCAGCAGTCAACCCGGAGGAACCGGGGAGCTGTTTTTT. Full variable domain (outside the CDR3, taken from reference TRBV28 and TRBJ2-2): DVKVTQSSRYLVKRTGEKVFLECVQDMDHENMFWYRQDPGLGLRLIYFSYDVKMKEKGDIPEGYSVSREKKERFSLILESASTNQTSMYLCASSQPGGTGELFFGEGSRLTVL.

J is TRBJ2-3 and V is TRBV7-2, with TRBD2 identical over 11 bases. Germline trimming cut 5 bases from V and 0 bases from J; bases unmatched to any gene: 4. The CDR3 totals 16 residues. Per germline, CDR1 SGHTA and CDR2 FQGNSA. The CDR3 region has the DNA TGTGCCAGCAGCACACTAGCGGGAGCGAGCACAGATACGCAGTATTTT. This codes for CASSTLAGASTDTQYF.

The chain is built from TRBV4-2 and TRBJ1-3; D unclear. The CDR3 sequence is 16 residues long. In germline, CDR1 is LGHNA, CDR2 YNFKEQ. The V gene lost 0 bases and the J gene lost 0 bases, with 9 bases spanning the gap. Here the CDR3 DNA reads TGTGCCAGCAGCCAAGATAGAGGGAGCTCTGGAAACACCATATATTTT. Its protein product is CASSQDRGSSGNTIYF.

This clone has a single count. V gene TRBV19 combines with J gene TRBJ2-1; D not resolved. V shed 7 bases and J shed 0 bases, with 10 bases lying between them. CDR1 and CDR2 from the germline V gene are LNHDA and SQIVND (reference sequence). The CDR3 runs to 14 residues. The CDR3 DNA is TGTGCCAGTACTGGGCCTAGCTCCTACAATGAGCAGTTCTTC. This encodes CASTGPSSYNEQFF.

The V call is TRBV10-2, the J call TRBJ2-1; 9 positions match TRBD2. Germline V CDR1 and CDR2: WSHSY, SAAADI. After removal of 3 bases from V and 8 bases from J, the junction contained 14 bases not matched to a gene. The CDR3 loop spans 17 amino acids. CDR3 sequence: CASSDTIGREGGDEQFF. The CDR3 nucleotides read TGCGCCAGCAGTGACACCATTGGGCGGGAGGGAGGCGATGAGCAGTTCTTC.

The chain combines TRBV27 with TRBJ1-5, with D hard to call. The CDR3 loop spans 14 amino acids. The V gene lost 7 bases and the J gene lost 1 base, with 11 bases spanning the gap. Germline V gives CDR1 MNHEY, CDR2 SMNVEV (reference sequence). CDR3 loop: CASNEQWSNQPQHF. The CDR3 region has the DNA TGTGCCAGCAATGAACAGTGGAGCAATCAGCCCCAGCATTTT.

This chain connects TRBV6-5 to TRBJ2-4; 11 bases map to TRBD2. Germline V CDR1 and CDR2: MNHEY, SVGAGI. The CDR3 consists of 14 residues. The V segment lost 10 bases and the J segment 2 bases; nucleotides outside the gene matches: 4. The CDR3 DNA reads as TGTGCCACCGGGACTAGCGGAACCAAAAACATTCAGTACTTC. Amino acids: CATGTSGTKNIQYF.

This sequence joins TRBV28 and TRBJ2-7, with D hard to call. In germline, CDR1 is MDHEN, CDR2 SYDVKM. This CDR3 contains 15 residues. Deletions cut 4 bases from V and 3 bases from J, with 16 bases between. The CDR3 sequence is CASSSLWLGHYEQYF. DNA of the CDR3: TGTGCCAGCAGTTCTTTGTGGCTCGGGCACTACGAGCAGTACTTC.

This chain uses TRBV28 with TRBJ2-7; weak D call: TRBD2 (6 bases). The CDR3 covers 15 residues. Germline values: CDR1 MDHEN, CDR2 SYDVKM. V lost 2 bases to trimming and J lost 0 bases, with 11 bases between them. The CDR3 DNA reads as TGTGCCAGCAGTTTAGGTCCCGGGAGCTCCTACGAGCAGTACTTC. It yields the protein CASSLGPGSSYEQYF.

V usage is TRBV27 and J usage is TRBJ1-5; 8 nucleotides match TRBD1. The CDR3 sequence is 14 residues long. Unmatched junction bases numbered 3, after V lost 5 bases and J lost 3 bases. The V gene's germline CDR1 is MNHEY and CDR2 SMNVEV (reference sequence). In DNA, the CDR3 is TGTGCCAGCAGTATGACAGGGGCCAATCAGCCCCAGCATTTT. Translated, it gives CASSMTGANQPQHF.

DNA of the CDR3: TGTGCCAGCAGCTCAGGGGGTTGGCAGCCCCAGCATTTT. It is translated as CASSSGGWQPQHF. The gene calls are TRBV5-8 and TRBJ1-5, with 7 positions matching TRBD1. This CDR3 spans 13 amino acids. V was pared by 3 bases and J by 7 bases, with 4 bases of the junction left unmatched. Germline assignment: CDR1 SGHTS and CDR2 YDEGEE.

The chain links TRBV10-1 to TRBJ1-1; D unresolved. CDR1 WNHNN and CDR2 SYGVQD come from the germline V gene (reference sequence). Trimming took 0 bases from V and 0 from J, leaving 8 bases between them. CDR3 length: 15 amino acids. CDR3 residues: CASSESKELNTEAFF. The CDR3, as DNA: TGCGCCAGCAGTGAGTCCAAGGAGCTGAACACTGAAGCTTTCTTT.

This chain uses TRBV28 with TRBJ2-7; 8 bases map to TRBD1. CDR3 length: 14 amino acids. Looked up from germline, CDR1 is MDHEN and CDR2 is SYDVKM. Unmatched junction bases numbered 7, after V lost 6 bases and J lost 3 bases. CDR3 sequence (DNA): TGTGCCAGCAGCGGGACAGGCGATAACTACGAGCAGTACTTC. It specifies CASSGTGDNYEQYF.

This clone appeared a single time. The J gene is TRBJ2-1, the V gene TRBV19; no firm D call. Germline loops: CDR1 LNHDA, CDR2 SQIVND (reference sequence). The CDR3 has 13 amino acids. The ends were cut back, 5 bases at V and 5 bases at J, with 10 bases in the middle. CDR3 in amino acids: CASSAGPNNEQFF. The CDR3 bases are TGTGCCAGTAGTGCAGGACCAAACAATGAGCAGTTCTTC.

As DNA, the CDR3 is TGTGCCAGCATGAGGGGGGACACGATTTGGTATGGCTACACCTTC. Translating gives CASMRGDTIWYGYTF. The chain is built from TRBV2 and TRBJ1-2; D is possibly TRBD1 (6 bases). Germline CDR1 SNHLY, CDR2 FYNNEI. Deletions cut 7 bases from V and 5 bases from J, with 20 bases between. The CDR3 runs 15 residues. Full variable domain (missing parts from reference TRBV2 and TRBJ1-2): EPEVTQTPSHQVTQMGQEVILRCVPISNHLYFYWYRQILGQKVEFLVSFYNNEISEKSEIFDDQFSVERPDGSNFTLKIRSTKLEDSAMYFCASMRGDTIWYGYTFGSGTRLTVV.

The chain is built from TRBV18 and TRBJ2-7; 10 bases line up with TRBD1. The CDR3 runs 14 residues. V was pared by 4 bases and J by 5 bases, with 5 bases of the junction left unmatched. The germline V gene encodes CDR1 KGHSH and CDR2 LQKENI. CDR3 residues: CASSRGDRGDEQYF. The CDR3 region has the DNA TGTGCCAGCTCACGAGGGGACAGGGGCGACGAGCAGTACTTC. Full variable domain (remainder filled in from reference TRBV18 and TRBJ2-7): NAGVMQNPRHLVRRRGQEARLRCSPMKGHSHVYWYRQLPEEGLKFMVYLQKENIIDESGMPKERFSAEFPKEGPSILRIQQVVRGDSAAYFCASSRGDRGDEQYFGPGTRLTVT.

This clone was recorded a few times. V and J are TRBV5-6 and TRBJ1-5; the D gene is possibly TRBD1 (5 bases). Germline V CDR1 and CDR2: SGHDT, YYEEEE. Trimming took off 0 bases at V and 7 bases at J, with 11 bases between the two ends. This CDR3 has 14 amino acids. CDR3 in amino acids: CASSLAGDGQPQHF. The CDR3 nucleotides are TGTGCCAGCAGCTTGGCCGGGGACGGACAGCCCCAGCATTTT. Supplemented by reference TRBV5-6 and TRBJ1-5, the full variable domain reads DAGVTQSPTHLIKTRGQQVTLRCSPKSGHDTVSWYQQALGQGPQFIFQYYEEEERQRGNFPDRFSGHQFPNYSSELNVNALLLGDSALYLCASSLAGDGQPQHFGDGTRLSIL.

The CDR3 here is CASSEALTGLNTEAFF. The CDR3 nucleotides read TGTGCCAGCAGTGAAGCACTTACCGGGTTGAACACTGAAGCTTTCTTT. The J gene is TRBJ1-1, the V gene TRBV6-1; D uncertain. V shed 0 bases and J shed 0 bases, with 11 bases lying between them. The CDR3 length is 16 residues. Germline CDR1 MNHNS, CDR2 SASEGT.

This clone has a single count. V is TRBV27 and J is TRBJ2-1, with D perhaps TRBD2 (7 bases). CDR1 is MNHEY, CDR2 SMNVEV, per germline (reference sequence). This CDR3 comprises 16 residues. With 6 bases removed from V and 2 bases from J, the gap between germline ends came to 17 bases. The CDR3 DNA is TGTGCCAGCAGCCCCCTAGGGGGGGCTCCCTACAATGAGCAGTTCTTC. This encodes CASSPLGGAPYNEQFF.

This clone showed up just once. The gene calls are TRBV27 and TRBJ1-2, with no clear D. The CDR3 runs 14 residues. The V gene's germline CDR1 is MNHEY and CDR2 SMNVEV (reference sequence). V lost 6 bases and J lost 2, with 13 bases in between. The CDR3 spells CASSWARGNYGYTF. CDR3 in DNA: TGTGCCAGCAGCTGGGCCCGAGGGAACTATGGCTACACCTTC.

The chain joins TRBV27 to TRBJ2-1; 7 bases map to TRBD2. The germline CDR1 and CDR2 sequences are MNHEY and SMNVEV (reference sequence). V shed 5 bases and J 7 bases; nucleotides not matched to a gene: 14. The CDR3 loop spans 16 amino acids. CDR3 in DNA: TGTGCCAGCAGTCCGAACGGCGGGAGAGTCTGGAATGAGCAGTTCTTC. It translates to CASSPNGGRVWNEQFF.

Worth noting for this clone: Other nucleotide sequences in the sample specify the same CDR3. The chain recombines TRBV6-5 with TRBJ1-5; D may be TRBD1 (6 bases). This CDR3 is built from 14 residues. Germline loops: CDR1 MNHEY, CDR2 SVGAGI. V gave up 2 bases and J gave up 6 bases, with 11 bases separating them. As DNA, the CDR3 is TGTGCCAGCAGTTACGGCCAGGGGTCTCAGCCCCAGCATTTT. Translated: CASSYGQGSQPQHF.

This chain connects TRBV4-1 to TRBJ2-7; 7 bases fit TRBD1. The germline gives CDR1 MGHRA, CDR2 YSYEKL. The V and J ends lost 1 base and 7 bases, in that order; junction bases with no gene match: 10. The CDR3 extends over 15 amino acids. DNA of the CDR3: TGCGCCAGCAGCCAAGCCTTCAGGGACAGTAGGGAGCAGTACTTC. Protein: CASSQAFRDSREQYF.

The chain recombines TRBV7-2 with TRBJ2-1, with D possibly called TRBD1 or TRBD2 (5 bases each). The CDR3 runs to 15 residues. V shed 4 bases and J shed 4 bases, with 14 bases lying between them. From germline, CDR1 is SGHTA and CDR2 FQGNSA. The CDR3 loop is CASSWLSGPYNEQFF. The CDR3 region has the DNA TGTGCCAGCAGCTGGTTATCGGGACCTTACAATGAGCAGTTCTTC. Using reference TRBV7-2 and TRBJ2-1 for the parts outside the CDR3, the full variable domain is GAGVSQSPSNKVTEKGKDVELRCDPISGHTALYWYRQSLGQGLEFLIYFQGNSAPDKSGLPSDRFSAERTGGSVSTLTIQRTQQEDSAVYLCASSWLSGPYNEQFFGPGTRLTVL.

This clone was picked up one time. This chain links TRBV4-1 with TRBJ1-3, with D tentatively TRBD1 (5 bases). The length of the CDR3 is 15 residues. Germline loops: CDR1 MGHRA, CDR2 YSYEKL. V lost 8 bases and J lost 0, with 14 bases in between. In nucleotides, the CDR3 is TGCGCCAGCGGCAGAGGTCAGGGCTCTGGAAACACCATATATTTT. Translating gives CASGRGQGSGNTIYF.

The chain has TRBV7-2 and TRBJ2-1; TRBD2 agrees at 7 bases. The CDR3 loop spans 15 amino acids. Trimming at V came to 3 bases and at J to 8 bases, leaving 10 bases not matched to a gene. Per the germline V gene, CDR1 is SGHTA and CDR2 is FQGNSA. CDR3 sequence reads: CASSFLYRGSDEQFF. As DNA, the CDR3 is TGTGCCAGCAGCTTTTTATATCGCGGGAGCGATGAGCAGTTCTTC.

The V and J genes are TRBV5-4 and TRBJ2-7; 13 nucleotides agree with TRBD2. The trim removed 6 bases at V and 12 bases at J, leaving 6 bases unmatched. This CDR3 region has 12 residues. The germline V gene has CDR1 SGHNT and CDR2 YYREEE (reference sequence). The CDR3 coding sequence is TGTGCCAGCACTGGGACTAGCGGGAACCGGTACTTC. The encoded protein is CASTGTSGNRYF.

The V and J genes are TRBV7-2 and TRBJ2-3; possibly TRBD2 for D (6 bases). The germline V and J ends were trimmed by 1 base and 6 bases, with 14 bases remaining between them. Germline V CDR1 and CDR2: SGHTA, FQGNSA. The CDR3 has 15 amino acids. The CDR3 is CASSLGWLALDTQYF. The CDR3, as DNA: TGTGCCAGCAGCTTAGGTTGGCTAGCGTTGGATACGCAGTATTTT.

This clone was recorded once. This chain links TRBV29-1 with TRBJ2-3; TRBD1 or TRBD2 may be the D gene (5 bases each). The CDR3 spans 14 residues. The V gene's germline CDR1 is SQVTM and CDR2 ANQGSEA. The V end was cut by 2 bases, the J end by 0 bases, with 9 bases between. The DNA for the CDR3 is TGCAGCGTTGAATACCGGGACAGCACAGATACGCAGTATTTT. It yields the protein CSVEYRDSTDTQYF.

This chain connects TRBV20-1 to TRBJ2-3, with a weak D call TRBD1 (6 bases). V was pared by 3 bases and J by 9 bases, with 7 bases between. Per germline, CDR1 DFQATT and CDR2 SNEGSKA (reference sequence). This CDR3 contains 10 residues. This chain's CDR3 is CSASRGTQYF. The CDR3, as DNA: TGCAGTGCTAGTAGGGGGACGCAGTATTTT.

The gene calls are TRBV13 and TRBJ2-1; 11 nucleotides align to TRBD1. The CDR3 is 15 residues long. Germline CDR1 and CDR2: PRHDT and FYEKMQ (reference sequence). V trimming: 3 bases; J trimming: 7 bases; junction bases outside the gene matches: 5. The CDR3 DNA is TGTGCCAGCAGCTTCCGGGACAGGGGGTATAATGAGCAGTTCTTC. Translation gives CASSFRDRGYNEQFF.

This sequence joins TRBV15 and TRBJ1-4; D possibly corresponds to TRBD1 (6 bases). Germline-derived CDR1 and CDR2 are LNHNV and YYDKDF (reference sequence). V lost 8 bases and J lost 7, with 17 bases in between. This CDR3 contains 14 residues. Here the CDR3 DNA reads TGTGCCACCGGGAAACAGGGCGGTTTTGAAAAACTGTTTTTT. This codes for CATGKQGGFEKLFF. The full variable domain, rest sourced from reference TRBV15 and TRBJ1-4, is DAMVIQNPRYQVTQFGKPVTLSCSQTLNHNVMYWYQQKSSQAPKLLFHYYDKDFNNEADTPDNFQSRRPNTSFCFLDIRSPGLGDTAMYLCATGKQGGFEKLFFGSGTQLSVL.